This TCR beta chain was sequenced during a study of blood T cell repertoires in COVID-19. Overall study: PBMCs, B-cell-depleted T cells, or T cells provided the cDNA or gDNA that made up the material.

The CDR3 consists of 14 residues. Germline V CDR1 and CDR2: LGHNT, FRNRAP. V was pared by 1 base and J by 1 base, with 7 bases between. In the source study's methods: Cell counts per sample came from amplifying reference gene primers. Clones were sequenced by immunoSEQ multiplex PCR, and TCRdb holds only the in-frame ones, with some missing. V, J and clone size were drawn from that table, and D and trimming were deduced from the DNA. Of some 280,000 clones in the sample, roughly nine tenths were seen once. This clone has only one observation. This sequence was found in a woman aged 40 to 55 who had recovered from COVID-19. The specimen sequenced was peripheral blood. This chain links TRBV12-5 with TRBJ1-2; D unclear. CDR3 nucleotides: TGTGCTAGTGGTTTGGGAGGGATTAACTATGGCTACACCTTC. Encoded protein: CASGLGGINYGYTF.